The 28 T cell receptor beta chains below all came from one sample that was sequenced in a study of OX40 agonist ivuxolimab in advanced cancers. Clones were read by immunoSEQ multiplex PCR, and TCRdb kept only the in-frame ones, dropping some. Among tens of thousands of clones listed, 85% to 90% were seen once. The sample in question was CD4+ or CD8+ T cells sorted from blood, obtained in a trial of the OX40 agonist ivuxolimab. Receptors originate from an adult with an advanced solid tumor such as melanoma, head and neck, liver or kidney cancer.

The rearrangement joins TRBV9 to TRBJ2-5; no clear D gene. Germline loops: CDR1 SGDLS, CDR2 YYNGEE. V dropped 4 bases and J dropped 1 base, with 14 bases sitting between them. The CDR3 is made up of 15 amino acids. DNA for the CDR3: TGTGCCAGCAGCCGAAGCACCCGGCGCCAAGAGACCCAGTACTTC. Translation: CASSRSTRRQETQYF.

This clone was seen a few times. This chain uses TRBV4-2 with TRBJ2-1, with 13 bases aligning to TRBD2. Per the germline V gene, CDR1 is LGHNA and CDR2 is YNFKEQ. Trimming removed 4 bases from V and 0 bases from J; junction bases left unmatched: 6. This CDR3 has 18 amino acids. The CDR3 is CASSPGLAGPSSYNEQFF. CDR3 DNA: TGTGCCAGCAGCCCGGGACTAGCGGGACCAAGCTCCTACAATGAGCAGTTCTTC.

The chain carries TRBV6-1 and TRBJ2-3, with 8 positions matching TRBD1. The length of the CDR3 is 16 residues. The germline gives CDR1 MNHNS, CDR2 SASEGT. The trim removed 4 bases at V and 4 bases at J, leaving 10 bases unmatched. CDR3 region: CASSVGTGGYSDTQYF. CDR3 sequence (DNA): TGTGCCAGCAGTGTAGGGACAGGAGGTTACTCAGATACGCAGTATTTT.

For the CDR3, the DNA is TGTGCCAGCTCACCACCGACTAGTGGCGACGAGCAGTACTTC. It yields the protein CASSPPTSGDEQYF. This chain joins TRBV18 and TRBJ2-7; tentatively, D is TRBD2 (6 bases). Trimming shortened V by 0 bases and J by 5 bases, and 11 bases separated the two germline ends. CDR3 size: 14 residues. The V gene's germline CDR1 is KGHSH and CDR2 LQKENI.

The gene calls are TRBV6-1 and TRBJ1-3; a weak D match, TRBD1 (6 bases). V lost 6 bases and J 0 bases, leaving 12 bases between the germline ends. The germline gives CDR1 MNHNS, CDR2 SASEGT. This CDR3 is 15 amino acids long. The CDR3 nucleotides read TGTGCCAGCAGCAAAACGGACAGCTCTGGAAACACCATATATTTT. This translates into CASSKTDSSGNTIYF.

V and J are TRBV15 and TRBJ2-3, with a tentative D call TRBD1 (5 bases). Germline V CDR1 and CDR2: LNHNV, YYDKDF (reference sequence). The CDR3 covers 17 residues. V gave up 3 bases and J gave up 2 bases, with 18 bases separating them. The CDR3 nucleotides are TGTGCCACCAGCAGCCCCGCAGGGTTTGGTGTCACAGATACGCAGTATTTT. Its translation is CATSSPAGFGVTDTQYF.

V usage is TRBV11-3 and J usage is TRBJ2-2; D is ambiguous. The CDR3 totals 13 residues. From germline, CDR1 is SGHNT and CDR2 YENEEA. Between the trimmed V and J ends, which lost 2 bases and 5 bases, there was a span of 6 bases. CDR3 sequence: CASSLSGTGELFF. The CDR3 DNA sequence: TGTGCCAGCAGCTTAAGTGGGACCGGGGAGCTGTTTTTT.

The rearrangement uses TRBV18 and TRBJ2-5; 8 bases align to TRBD2. CDR3 length: 15 residues. Germline-derived CDR1 and CDR2 are KGHSH and LQKENI. V lost 0 bases to trimming and J lost 5 bases; unmatched junction nucleotides: 5. CDR3 sequence (DNA): TGTGCCAGCTCACCACCGTCGGGAGGGGGGGAGACCCAGTACTTC. Translating it yields CASSPPSGGGETQYF.

The chain couples TRBV19 to TRBJ1-1; 10 bases map to TRBD1. Germline V gene sequence: CDR1 LNHDA, CDR2 SQIVND (reference sequence). CDR3 length equals 16 residues. V was clipped by 6 bases and J by 1 base; unmatched bases: 8. The CDR3: CASRIQRQGANTEAFF. The CDR3 DNA reads as TGTGCCAGTAGAATTCAAAGACAGGGGGCGAACACTGAAGCTTTCTTT.

This clone was observed a handful of times. The V gene is TRBV4-1, the J gene TRBJ1-5, with 7 bases aligning to TRBD1. Germline CDR1 MGHRA, CDR2 YSYEKL. V shed 3 bases, J shed 5 bases, and the junction held 4 bases outside the gene matches. The CDR3 is 14 residues long. CDR3 amino acids: CASSHRQGDQPQHF. The CDR3 nucleotides are TGCGCCAGCAGCCACCGACAGGGAGATCAGCCCCAGCATTTT.

V and J are TRBV27 and TRBJ2-3; D gene uncertain. In germline, CDR1 is MNHEY, CDR2 SMNVEV (reference sequence). The CDR3 is made up of 15 amino acids. V lost 4 bases and J lost 0, with 11 bases in between. CDR3 nucleotide sequence: TGTGCCAGCAGTTCCCCGGGCAGTAGCACAGATACGCAGTATTTT. Translating gives CASSSPGSSTDTQYF.

The genes are TRBV5-1 and TRBJ1-1; D unclear. V lost 0 bases and J 4 bases, leaving 16 bases between the germline ends. This CDR3 contains 16 residues. Germline values: CDR1 SGHRS, CDR2 YFSETQ. The CDR3 loop is CASSLAGVGGPTEAFF. The CDR3 DNA reads TGCGCCAGCAGCTTGGCCGGGGTTGGAGGACCCACTGAAGCTTTCTTT.

The rearrangement links TRBV18 to TRBJ2-5, with 10 bases that match TRBD1. J was trimmed by 2 bases and V by 3 bases; bases with no gene match: 15. The germline CDR1 and CDR2 sequences are KGHSH and LQKENI. CDR3 length: 19 residues. DNA of the CDR3: TGTGCCAGCTCACCGGTTGTAGTCGCGACAGGGGGCCTACAAGAGACCCAGTACTTC. It translates to CASSPVVVATGGLQETQYF.

The V gene is TRBV5-1, the J gene TRBJ2-7; D ambiguous. V shed 0 bases and J shed 7 bases, with 14 bases lying between them. Germline V gene sequence: CDR1 SGHRS, CDR2 YFSETQ. The CDR3 totals 14 residues. The CDR3 nucleotides read TGCGCCAGCAGCTTGGGACAAACTCCTTGGGAGCAGTACTTC. Protein: CASSLGQTPWEQYF.

This rearrangement joins TRBV27 to TRBJ1-2, with a tentative D call TRBD1 (5 bases). V was trimmed by 4 bases and J by 4 bases, leaving 16 bases between them. CDR3 length: 15 residues. CDR1 is MNHEY and CDR2 is SMNVEV in the germline V gene (reference sequence). The CDR3 here is CASSWGTPLRYGYTF. The CDR3 DNA reads TGTGCCAGCAGTTGGGGCACCCCTCTACGCTATGGCTACACCTTC.

V gene TRBV6-1 combines with J gene TRBJ2-3; 8 positions match TRBD1. Germline CDR1 and CDR2: MNHNS and SASEGT. V gave up 6 bases and J gave up 0 bases; unmatched junction bases: 5. CDR3 length equals 15 residues. This CDR3 reads CASSVDRGSTDTQYF. The CDR3 region has the DNA TGTGCCAGCAGCGTTGACAGGGGAAGCACAGATACGCAGTATTTT.

CDR3 region: CASSENGPNEKLFF. CDR3 sequence (DNA): TGTGCCAGCAGTGAGAACGGACCGAATGAAAAACTGTTTTTT. The chain combines TRBV2 with TRBJ1-4; D is ambiguous. The CDR3 extends over 14 amino acids. V was trimmed by 3 bases and J by 5 bases, leaving 10 bases between them. The germline gives CDR1 SNHLY, CDR2 FYNNEI. Looking up the rest from reference TRBV2 and TRBJ1-4 gives the full variable domain: EPEVTQTPSHQVTQMGQEVILRCVPISNHLYFYWYRQILGQKVEFLVSFYNNEISEKSEIFDDQFSVERPDGSNFTLKIRSTKLEDSAMYFCASSENGPNEKLFFGSGTQLSVL.

The chain has TRBV6-6 and TRBJ1-2, with 7 bases identical to TRBD1. Trimming took 6 bases from V and 8 from J; bases not matched to a gene: 9. The length of the CDR3 is 13 residues. The V gene's germline CDR1 is MNHNY and CDR2 SVGAGI (reference sequence). The chain's CDR3 is CASRLTGAEGYTF. In nucleotides, the CDR3 is TGTGCCAGCAGATTAACAGGGGCAGAAGGCTACACCTTC.

The chain recombines TRBV9 with TRBJ1-3; D perhaps matches TRBD1 (5 bases). V lost 4 bases, J lost 0 bases, and 14 bases lay in between. Germline assignment: CDR1 SGDLS and CDR2 YYNGEE. The CDR3 extends over 16 amino acids. The CDR3 DNA follows: TGTGCCAGCAGCCCGTCAGGGTCTCTCTCTGGAAACACCATATATTTT. Translating gives CASSPSGSLSGNTIYF.

The count of this clone is one. The chain recombines TRBV5-5 with TRBJ2-3, with TRBD2 matching over 11 bases. Germline CDR1 SGHKS, CDR2 YYEKEE (reference sequence). The CDR3 is made up of 16 amino acids. The junction had 8 bases not matched to a gene; V was cut back by 4 bases and J by 4 bases. In nucleotides, the CDR3 is TGTGCCAGCAGCCGAAGTTTAGCGGGAGGGTCAGATACGCAGTATTTT. Its protein is CASSRSLAGGSDTQYF.

The chain carries TRBV19 and TRBJ1-5; no clear D gene. This CDR3 region has 13 residues. V was pared by 6 bases and J by 9 bases, with 15 bases between. Germline V gene sequence: CDR1 LNHDA, CDR2 SQIVND (reference sequence). The CDR3: CASRGLRLGPQHF. CDR3 bases: TGTGCCAGTAGGGGCCTAAGGCTCGGGCCCCAGCATTTT.

This sequence joins TRBV6-5 and TRBJ2-7; 9 bases are shared with TRBD2. The V segment lost 5 bases and the J segment 3 bases; nucleotides outside the gene matches: 2. The length of the CDR3 is 13 residues. The germline gives CDR1 MNHEY, CDR2 SVGAGI. CDR3 in amino acids: CASSGTSRYEQYF. Written as DNA, the CDR3 is TGTGCCAGCAGTGGGACTAGCCGCTACGAGCAGTACTTC.

The chain joins TRBV18 to TRBJ2-3; weak D call: TRBD1 (5 bases). V was shortened by 3 bases and J by 4 bases, with 8 bases between the two germline ends. Germline lookup yields CDR1 KGHSH and CDR2 LQKENI. This CDR3 is built from 13 residues. The CDR3 loop is CASSPIGADTQYF. The CDR3 nucleotides are TGTGCCAGCTCACCTATAGGGGCAGATACGCAGTATTTT.

This chain links TRBV7-9 with TRBJ1-2; D may be TRBD1 (6 bases). This CDR3 is built from 17 residues. V lost 5 bases and J lost 5, with 24 bases in between. Germline V CDR1 and CDR2: SEHNR, FQNEAQ (reference sequence). This chain's CDR3 is CASSKKSAGANFYGYTF. CDR3 in DNA: TGTGCCAGCAGCAAAAAATCGGCAGGGGCCAACTTTTATGGCTACACCTTC.

This chain uses TRBV7-2 with TRBJ1-5; a weak D match, TRBD1 (6 bases). The germline V and J ends were trimmed by 5 bases and 0 bases, with 17 bases remaining between them. The length of the CDR3 is 17 residues. Germline assignment: CDR1 SGHTA and CDR2 FQGNSA. The CDR3 DNA is TGTGCCAGCAGCCCAAGGGGGGGCGGTTTTAGCAATCAGCCCCAGCATTTT. Amino acid sequence: CASSPRGGGFSNQPQHF.

CDR3 sequence: CASSESRQGTRDEQYF. CDR3 in DNA: TGCGCCAGCAGTGAGTCGCGACAGGGGACCCGGGACGAGCAGTACTTC. The chain couples TRBV10-2 to TRBJ2-7, with TRBD1 identical over 8 bases. This CDR3 is built from 16 residues. J gave up 5 bases and V 0 bases, and 9 bases lay outside the gene matches. CDR1 and CDR2 from the germline V gene are WSHSY and SAAADI.

The chain combines TRBV5-1 with TRBJ1-2, with 7 bases matching TRBD1. The germline V gene has CDR1 SGHRS and CDR2 YFSETQ. Trimming took 4 bases from V and 3 from J; bases not matched to a gene: 15. The CDR3 has 17 amino acids. The CDR3, as DNA: TGCGCCAGCAGCGCGGACAGGAAAAGGGCCCCAGACTATGGCTACACCTTC. The encoded protein is CASSADRKRAPDYGYTF.

V usage is TRBV12-5 and J usage is TRBJ2-2; possibly TRBD2 for D (5 bases). The CDR3 covers 17 residues. Germline lookup yields CDR1 LGHNT and CDR2 FRNRAP. With 9 bases removed from V and 5 bases from J, the gap between germline ends came to 25 bases. CDR3 protein: CASAPAAGGLGTGELFF. The CDR3 DNA reads TGTGCTAGCGCCCCCGCGGCGGGTGGGCTGGGGACCGGGGAGCTGTTTTTT.